This T cell receptor (beta chain) derives from a study of T cell changes during pregnancy in multiple sclerosis. CDR1 and CDR2 from the germline V gene are MNHNS and SASEGT. CDR3 length: 13 residues. V lost 10 bases, J lost 3 bases, and 5 bases stayed unmatched. The table came from immunoSEQ multiplex PCR; TCRdb's copy has only in-frame clones and leaves some out. The table lists 50,000 or so clones, 80% to 95% of them singletons. The source of this sequence is a female donor with multiple sclerosis, enrolled in a pregnancy study. The material sequenced was CD4+ T cells from peripheral blood mononuclear cells, taken in the second trimester of pregnancy. The genes are TRBV6-1 and TRBJ1-3; TRBD1 matches 8 bases. The CDR3 nucleotides read TGTGCCACCTCGACAGGGGATGGAAACACCATATATTTT. Translation gives CATSTGDGNTIYF.